This passage covers 5 T cell receptor beta chains from one sample sequenced in a study of prognosis after radiotherapy for stage I lung cancer (dated by TCRdb to the early 2020s). For sequencing, an Illumina HiSeq 3000 was employed. Two rounds of multiplex PCR on genomic DNA were used to amplify the TCR beta CDR3 region. In the first PCR round, primers specific to each TRBV and TRBJ gene were used, and the primer sequences were filed in Chinese patent CN105087789A. Clones were called with MiXCR by TCRdb after fastp trimmed the public reads at Q25, and only in-frame beta chains were retained. Rows are unified per CDR3 protein, each entry keeping the most common DNA and genes. The sample table lists about 35,000 distinct CDR3 sequences, approximately 29% of them with a count of one. Roughly 27% of the sample is held by the ten biggest clonotypes. The source material was PBMCs, sampled before or after stereotactic body radiation therapy (not recorded which). Receptor source: a donor of 50 years or more with non-small cell lung cancer.

The chain carries TRBV6-1 and TRBJ1-6; 9 bases match TRBD1. The CDR3 length is 15 residues. CDR1 MNHNS and CDR2 SASEGT come from the germline V gene. V dropped 4 bases and J dropped 7; count of bases not matched to a gene: 5. CDR3 in DNA: TGTGCCAGCAGTGCAGACAGGGGGTGGAATTCACCCCTCCACTTT. It encodes CASSADRGWNSPLHF.

With regard to this clonotype: This clone may be a read error of a much larger clone one base away. The chain carries TRBV29-1 and TRBJ2-7; TRBD1 matches 7 bases. The CDR3 is made up of 18 amino acids. Germline V gene sequence: CDR1 SQVTM, CDR2 ANQGSEA. CDR3 amino acids: CIVGVLGQSHRLGYEQYF. CDR3 sequence (DNA): TGCATCGTTGGTGTTTTGGGACAGAGTCACAGGTTGGGCTACGAGCAGTACTTC.

At least ten counts were recorded for this clonotype. The chain couples TRBV6-1 to TRBJ2-3; 9 bases agree with TRBD2. The CDR3 extends over 16 amino acids. Germline lookup yields CDR1 MNHNS and CDR2 SASEGT. With V trimmed by 0 bases and J by 0 bases, 1 base remained unmatched. The chain's CDR3 is CASSEALAGSTDTQYF. The CDR3, as DNA: TGTGCCAGCAGTGAAGCCCTAGCGGGGAGCACAGATACGCAGTATTTT.

This clonotype was found many times. This chain links TRBV7-9 with TRBJ1-2; a weak D match, TRBD1 (5 bases). The CDR3 is 14 amino acids. Germline V gene lookup returns CDR1 SEHNR and CDR2 FQNEAQ (reference sequence). V was cut by 5 bases and J by 8 bases, with 18 bases left in between. CDR3 amino acids: CASSPGAGLDGYTF. The CDR3 DNA reads TGTGCCAGCAGCCCTGGGGCTGGATTGGACGGCTACACCTTC.

This clonotype was observed many times. The chain employs TRBV6-5 and TRBJ1-5; D possibly corresponds to TRBD1 (6 bases). V lost 3 bases and J lost 4, with 10 bases in between. This CDR3 has 14 amino acids. The V gene's germline CDR1 is MNHEY and CDR2 SVGAGI. The CDR3 reads CASSYGQTNQPQHF. The CDR3 DNA reads as TGTGCCAGCAGTTATGGACAGACAAATCAGCCCCAGCATTTT.